Listed here are 23 T cell receptor beta chains from one sample, sequenced in a study of identical twins. Via MiXCR, TCRdb re-called the 5' RACE reads, giving one row per CDR3 protein. In the table there are around 680,000 distinct CDR3 sequences, around 8.6% of which are singletons. These data were likewise used in another study, on yellow fever vaccine responses in identical twins.

The sequencing input was PBMCs. The receptors come from a woman aged 18-30 years in good health.

On this clonotype: At one of its ends the junction is not consistent with the germline gene, which may arise from a read error. J is TRBJ2-5 and V is TRBV7-7; TRBD1 agrees at 7 bases. Germline V CDR1 and CDR2: SSHAT, FNYEAQ (reference sequence). The CDR3 consists of 15 residues. CDR3 nucleotide sequence: TGTGCTAGCAGCACCTACCGGGACAGCCAAGAGACCCAGTACTTC. Translated: CASSTYRDSQETQYF.

This clonotype was counted ten times or more. The chain joins TRBV29-1 to TRBJ2-3; D is possibly TRBD2 (5 bases). The ends were cut back, 6 bases at V and 4 bases at J, with 8 bases in the middle. The CDR3 covers 11 residues. Germline V gene data show CDR1 as SQVTM and CDR2 as ANQGSEA. This CDR3 reads CSVRTSDTQYF. CDR3 sequence (DNA): TGCAGCGTGCGGACTTCAGATACGCAGTATTTT.

The chain is built from TRBV9 and TRBJ2-5; 11 bases are shared with TRBD2. The CDR3 runs 17 residues. Germline CDR1 is SGDLS and CDR2 is YYNGEE. Trimming removed 2 bases from V and 2 bases from J; junction bases left unmatched: 8. The CDR3 DNA reads TGTGCCAGCAGCGTTGGGCTAGCGGGGGGAGTACAAGAGACCCAGTACTTC. Amino acid sequence: CASSVGLAGGVQETQYF.

This clonotype has more than one count but fewer than ten. The CDR3 is CASSQEPGDRGNIQYF. In nucleotides, the CDR3 is TGCGCCAGCAGCCAAGAACCCGGTGACAGGGGTAACATTCAGTACTTC. V gene TRBV4-3 combines with J gene TRBJ2-4, with 8 bases matching TRBD1. The ends lost 0 bases at V and 7 bases at J; junction bases unmatched: 8. Per the germline V gene, CDR1 is LGHNA and CDR2 is YSLEER. This CDR3 comprises 16 residues.

The V gene is TRBV27, the J gene TRBJ2-7; the D is unclear. This CDR3 contains 16 residues. Trimming shortened V by 3 bases and J by 0 bases, and 15 bases separated the two germline ends. Germline loops: CDR1 MNHEY, CDR2 SMNVEV (reference sequence). The CDR3 DNA sequence: TGTGCCAGCAGTTTCGTTCGGCAGTGGGGCTCCTACGAGCAGTACTTC. Its protein is CASSFVRQWGSYEQYF.

This clonotype was detected only a few times. This sequence joins TRBV5-1 and TRBJ2-3; TRBD2 might be the D (6 bases). Trimming stripped 3 bases from V and 6 bases from J, with 14 bases between. In germline, CDR1 is SGHRS, CDR2 YFSETQ. The CDR3 is 14 amino acids. The DNA of the CDR3 is TGCGCCAGCAGCTCGGGGGACTTTGCGGATACGCAGTATTTT. It specifies CASSSGDFADTQYF.

V and J are TRBV5-1 and TRBJ2-5; TRBD2 aligns across 15 bases. Germline V gene data show CDR1 as SGHRS and CDR2 as YFSETQ. CDR3 size: 18 residues. The V and J ends lost 4 bases and 1 base, in that order; junction bases with no gene match: 8. This CDR3 is CASSQGLAGGPLQETQYF. CDR3 sequence (DNA): TGCGCCAGCAGCCAGGGACTAGCGGGGGGTCCCCTCCAAGAGACCCAGTACTTC.

The chain uses TRBV4-3 and TRBJ2-1; 11 bases fit TRBD2. CDR1 is LGHNA, CDR2 YSLEER, per germline. The CDR3 covers 17 residues. The trim removed 0 bases at V and 4 bases at J, leaving 5 bases unmatched. The CDR3, as DNA: TGCGCCAGCAGCCAAGATCGGACTAGCGGGCGATACAATGAGCAGTTCTTC. Amino acid sequence: CASSQDRTSGRYNEQFF.

This clonotype showed up just a few times. The chain employs TRBV7-2 and TRBJ1-5; D gene ambiguous. Germline V CDR1 and CDR2: SGHTA, FQGNSA. The CDR3 consists of 14 residues. Trimming stripped 3 bases from V and 0 bases from J, with 6 bases between. CDR3 protein: CASSFYRSNQPQHF. The CDR3 DNA sequence: TGTGCCAGCAGCTTTTACCGTAGCAATCAGCCCCAGCATTTT.

This clonotype showed up many times. The V and J genes are TRBV20-1 and TRBJ1-4; TRBD1 might be the D (6 bases). CDR3 length equals 14 residues. Germline CDR1 reads DFQATT; CDR2 reads SNEGSKA (reference sequence). V was clipped by 6 bases and J by 6 bases, with 17 bases between them. The CDR3 coding sequence is TGCAGTGCCCGGCGGGGGGGCGCTCATGAAAAACTGTTTTTT. Translation gives CSARRGGAHEKLFF.

This clonotype was detected ten times or more. V gene TRBV27 combines with J gene TRBJ2-3; weak D call: TRBD1 (6 bases). The V end was cut by 3 bases, the J end by 2 bases, with 15 bases between. This CDR3 is built from 16 residues. The germline V gene has CDR1 MNHEY and CDR2 SMNVEV (reference sequence). The CDR3 protein is CASSFSGHSLTDTQYF. In DNA form, the CDR3 reads TGTGCCAGCAGTTTCTCGGGACACAGCCTCACAGATACGCAGTATTTT.

This clonotype was observed a few times. The J gene is TRBJ2-7, the V gene TRBV10-3; D unresolved. The CDR3 spans 14 residues. The germline CDR1 and CDR2 sequences are ENHRY and SYGVKD. Trimming pared 3 bases from V and 3 bases from J, leaving 12 bases between. CDR3 coding DNA: TGTGCCATCAGTGATGGGTACGGCCTCTACGAGCAGTACTTC. Translation: CAISDGYGLYEQYF.

The gene calls are TRBV18 and TRBJ1-1, with TRBD1 identical over 7 bases. The junction had 6 bases not matched to a gene; V was cut back by 3 bases and J by 5 bases. The V gene's germline CDR1 is KGHSH and CDR2 LQKENI. This CDR3 spans 14 amino acids. Written as DNA, the CDR3 is TGTGCCAGCTCACCGCAGGGGGAGATGACTGAAGCTTTCTTT. This sequence encodes CASSPQGEMTEAFF.

The chain joins TRBV12-3 or TRBV12-4 to TRBJ1-1, with D possibly TRBD1 on 5 matching bases. CDR3 size: 15 residues. V was cut by 5 bases and J by 2 bases, with 15 bases left in between. The CDR3, as DNA: TGTGCCAGCAGTCCCTGGGACGGAACAAACACTGAAGCTTTCTTT. Its translation: CASSPWDGTNTEAFF.

This clonotype occurred many times. V and J are TRBV10-3 and TRBJ2-3; 7 bases fit TRBD1. Trimming removed 8 bases from V and 0 bases from J; junction bases left unmatched: 8. Germline V gene sequence: CDR1 ENHRY, CDR2 SYGVKD. The CDR3 consists of 15 residues. Written as DNA, the CDR3 is TGTGCCATCGGTCCTGGACAGGATAGCACAGATACGCAGTATTTT. This translates into CAIGPGQDSTDTQYF.

In its sample, this clonotype was seen many times. The chain employs TRBV9 and TRBJ1-2, with unresolved D. The ends were cut back, 0 bases at V and 0 bases at J, with 12 bases in the middle. The germline V gene encodes CDR1 SGDLS and CDR2 YYNGEE. CDR3 length: 16 residues. This CDR3 is CASSVDSAMANYGYTF. The CDR3 DNA reads TGTGCCAGCAGCGTAGACAGCGCGATGGCTAACTATGGCTACACCTTC.

This clonotype was detected a few times. J is TRBJ1-5 and V is TRBV6-1, with TRBD1 as a possible D gene (6 bases). The CDR3 length is 14 residues. The V end was cut by 6 bases, the J end by 0 bases, with 9 bases between. Germline CDR1 is MNHNS and CDR2 is SASEGT. CDR3 sequence reads: CASRTGHSNQPQHF. The DNA for the CDR3 is TGTGCCAGCAGAACAGGGCATAGCAATCAGCCCCAGCATTTT.

This clonotype was seen at least ten times. CDR3 protein: CAWSDRDRDTGELFF. DNA of the CDR3: TGTGCCTGGAGCGACCGGGACCGTGACACCGGGGAGCTGTTTTTT. This chain connects TRBV30 to TRBJ2-2; D possibly uses TRBD1 or TRBD2 (5 bases each). Germline values: CDR1 GTSNPN, CDR2 SVGIG (reference sequence). This CDR3 spans 15 amino acids. V was shortened by 3 bases and J by 3 bases, with 14 bases between the two germline ends.

The genes are TRBV6-1 and TRBJ2-6; D ambiguous. Germline-derived CDR1 and CDR2 are MNHNS and SASEGT. The V gene lost 1 base and the J gene lost 1 base, with 5 bases spanning the gap. CDR3 length: 15 residues. CDR3 in DNA: TGTGCCAGCAGTGAAGTGGTGTCTGGGGCCAACGTCCTGACTTTC. Translating gives CASSEVVSGANVLTF.

This clonotype occurred many times. The chain recombines TRBV3-1 with TRBJ1-1; D gene unclear. V dropped 0 bases and J dropped 4 bases, with 12 bases sitting between them. CDR1 is LGHDT, CDR2 YNNKEL, per germline (reference sequence). The CDR3 contains 15 residues. The CDR3 is CASSQDFGSGTEAFF. In nucleotides, the CDR3 is TGTGCCAGCAGCCAAGATTTCGGGTCGGGCACTGAAGCTTTCTTT.

V and J are TRBV23-1 and TRBJ2-5; no clear D. TRBV23-1 has ORF status, its function being uncertain. This CDR3 is built from 14 residues. Trimming cost V 2 bases and J 5 bases, with 12 bases left between them. CDR3 sequence (DNA): TGCGCCAGCAGTCAAAAACTGGGCAGGGAGACCCAGTACTTC. This codes for CASSQKLGRETQYF.

This chain uses TRBV7-3 with TRBJ2-1; D is ambiguous. The V and J ends lost 2 bases and 7 bases respectively, with 6 bases between them. The CDR3 length is 12 residues. CDR1 and CDR2 from the germline V gene are SGHTA and FQGTGA. CDR3 loop: CASSLDKNEQFF. The DNA for the CDR3 is TGTGCCAGCAGCTTAGATAAAAATGAGCAGTTCTTC.

This clonotype appeared a few times. V is TRBV13 and J is TRBJ2-2; D perhaps matches TRBD2 (5 bases). The CDR3 covers 15 residues. The V end was cut by 5 bases, the J end by 6 bases, with 16 bases between. CDR1 is PRHDT and CDR2 is FYEKMQ in the germline V gene (reference sequence). In nucleotides, the CDR3 is TGTGCCAGCAGCCCATGGACTTTTCGGTCCGGGGAGCTGTTTTTT. The encoded protein is CASSPWTFRSGELFF. Full variable domain (remainder filled in from reference TRBV13 and TRBJ2-2): AAGVIQSPRHLIKEKRETATLKCYPIPRHDTVYWYQQGPGQDPQFLISFYEKMQSDKGSIPDRFSAQQFSDYHSELNMSSLELGDSALYFCASSPWTFRSGELFFGEGSRLTVL.